These 30 T cell receptor beta chains originate from one sample sequenced in a study of shared clonotypes between healthy human individuals. The data were produced by immunoSEQ multiplex PCR, yet TCRdb's version contains in-frame clones alone and is incomplete. The repertoire holds around 2.5 million clones, with 90% to 95% as singletons. The sample was naive CD4+ T cells from PBMCs. Regarding subset: CD45RA+ positively selected. The receptor set was obtained from a man aged 18 to 35 in good health. Some clones in this sample may be carry-over from other donors' samples.

This clone has just one count. V gene TRBV27 combines with J gene TRBJ1-2; TRBD1 might be the D (5 bases). The V end lost 3 bases, the J end lost 1 base, and 18 bases lay between the germline ends. There are 17 residues in the CDR3. CDR1 and CDR2 from the germline V gene are MNHEY and SMNVEV (reference sequence). CDR3 in DNA: TGTGCCAGCAGTTTCGGGTGGGGCAGGATACTTAACTATGGCTACACCTTC. This sequence encodes CASSFGWGRILNYGYTF.

J is TRBJ2-7 and V is TRBV5-1, with D unresolved. Between the trimmed V and J ends, which lost 0 bases and 11 bases, there was a span of 12 bases. The CDR3 is 12 residues long. Germline V gene sequence: CDR1 SGHRS, CDR2 YFSETQ. In DNA, the CDR3 is TGCGCCAGCAGCTTGGAAACAGAAGTGAAGTACTTC. Translated: CASSLETEVKYF.

The chain combines TRBV6-1 with TRBJ1-2; D remains ambiguous. Germline assignment: CDR1 MNHNS and CDR2 SASEGT. The V end lost 3 bases, the J end lost 3 bases, and 8 bases lay between the germline ends. CDR3 length: 13 residues. The CDR3 loop reads CASSDFRHYGYTF. The CDR3 DNA follows: TGTGCCAGCAGTGACTTCCGTCACTATGGCTACACCTTC.

The chain recombines TRBV13 with TRBJ1-5, with D perhaps TRBD1 (5 bases). V lost 10 bases, J lost 6 bases, and 16 bases lay in between. This CDR3 region has 13 residues. Germline loops: CDR1 PRHDT, CDR2 FYEKMQ (reference sequence). CDR3 DNA: TGTGCCACTTCGCAGGGTCTCGGTCAGCCCCAGCATTTT. This codes for CATSQGLGQPQHF.

This rearrangement joins TRBV7-2 to TRBJ1-4; TRBD1 matches at 7 bases. This CDR3 has 15 amino acids. Germline CDR1 and CDR2: SGHTA and FQGNSA. The V and J ends lost 4 bases and 11 bases, in that order; junction bases with no gene match: 13. CDR3 in amino acids: CASSSKVGQAEKLFF. The CDR3 bases are TGTGCCAGCAGCTCGAAGGTAGGACAGGCGGAGAAACTGTTTTTT.

The genes are TRBV28 and TRBJ1-5; D is ambiguous. The V gene lost 1 base and the J gene lost 0 bases, with 16 bases spanning the gap. The CDR3 has 18 amino acids. The germline CDR1 and CDR2 sequences are MDHEN and SYDVKM. In nucleotides, the CDR3 is TGTGCCAGCAGTTTATTTGGGTGGGCCCAGAATAGCAATCAGCCCCAGCATTTT. It encodes CASSLFGWAQNSNQPQHF.

The V gene is TRBV5-1, the J gene TRBJ1-2; unclear D gene. Trimming cost V 4 bases and J 1 base, with 11 bases left between them. Germline CDR1 reads SGHRS; CDR2 reads YFSETQ. CDR3 size: 14 residues. CDR3 in DNA: TGCGCCAGCAGCCTGGGTGAACTTAACTATGGCTACACCTTC. Translated, it gives CASSLGELNYGYTF.

The chain couples TRBV28 to TRBJ2-1, with TRBD2 identical over 7 bases. J gave up 15 bases and V 4 bases, and 9 bases lay outside the gene matches. CDR3 size: 12 residues. Per the germline V gene, CDR1 is MDHEN and CDR2 is SYDVKM. The CDR3 here is CASSSISGWWFF. DNA of the CDR3: TGTGCCAGCAGTTCAATTAGCGGGTGGTGGTTCTTC.

Written as DNA, the CDR3 is TGTGCCAGCAGTTCGGGGGGGGCTGGAAACACCATATATTTT. It translates to CASSSGGAGNTIYF. The chain couples TRBV6-5 to TRBJ1-3, with D possibly being TRBD1 (5 bases). Deletions cut 4 bases from V and 2 bases from J, with 9 bases between. The CDR3 loop spans 14 amino acids. CDR1 MNHEY and CDR2 SVGAGI come from the germline V gene.

This chain links TRBV7-9 with TRBJ1-4; perhaps TRBD1 as D (6 bases). V was trimmed by 4 bases and J by 10 bases, leaving 22 bases between them. Germline V CDR1 and CDR2: SEHNR, FQNEAQ (reference sequence). This CDR3 has 16 amino acids. CDR3 coding DNA: TGTGCCAGCAGCTACGATGGACAGATCCCGCATGGAAAACTGTTTTTT. Translated: CASSYDGQIPHGKLFF.

The chain carries TRBV5-1 and TRBJ1-1; perhaps TRBD1 as D (6 bases). V was pared by 3 bases and J by 4 bases, with 13 bases between. This CDR3 has 14 amino acids. Germline CDR1 is SGHRS and CDR2 is YFSETQ. The DNA of the CDR3 is TGCGCCAGCAGCTCAGGGGCCGGGGGCACTGAAGCTTTCTTT. Encoded protein: CASSSGAGGTEAFF.

The chain is built from TRBV4-1 and TRBJ2-6; no definite D call. The CDR3 has 13 amino acids. The germline V gene encodes CDR1 MGHRA and CDR2 YSYEKL. The ends were cut back, 2 bases at V and 6 bases at J, with 5 bases in the middle. CDR3 amino acids: CASSQPAANVLTF. The CDR3 nucleotides are TGCGCCAGCAGCCAACCCGCGGCCAACGTCCTGACTTTC.

The rearrangement links TRBV28 to TRBJ1-1; tentative D call: TRBD1 (5 bases). Trimming shortened V by 6 bases and J by 5 bases, and 13 bases separated the two germline ends. The CDR3 spans 13 residues. Germline V CDR1 and CDR2: MDHEN, SYDVKM. The DNA of the CDR3 is TGTGCCAGCAGCCGCAGGGTTGGGACTGAAGCTTTCTTT. It is translated as CASSRRVGTEAFF.

The chain joins TRBV7-3 to TRBJ2-7, with D perhaps given as TRBD1 or TRBD2 (6 bases each). V was pared by 4 bases and J by 7 bases, with 14 bases between. Germline CDR1 is SGHTA and CDR2 is FQGTGA. The CDR3 has 13 residues. In DNA form, the CDR3 reads TGTGCCAGCAGCTCCCTAGGGGGGAGGGAGCAGTACTTC. This encodes CASSSLGGREQYF. Drawing the rest from reference TRBV7-3 and TRBJ2-7, the complete variable domain is GAGVSQTPSNKVTEKGKYVELRCDPISGHTALYWYRQSLGQGPEFLIYFQGTGAADDSGLPNDRFFAVRPEGSVSTLKIQRTERGDSAVYLCASSSLGGREQYFGPGTRLTVT.

The V gene is TRBV10-3, the J gene TRBJ1-1; TRBD1 matches at 10 bases. This CDR3 is built from 18 residues. CDR1 is ENHRY, CDR2 SYGVKD, per germline. J lost 1 base, V lost 1 base, and 9 bases had no gene match. The CDR3 here is CAISELLGDRGRNTEAFF. The CDR3 coding sequence is TGTGCCATCAGTGAGTTACTGGGGGACAGGGGAAGGAACACTGAAGCTTTCTTT.

This clone was observed a single time. Other DNA sequences in this sample translate to the same CDR3. V usage is TRBV5-1 and J usage is TRBJ1-1; D is perhaps TRBD1 (6 bases). This CDR3 spans 15 amino acids. CDR1 and CDR2 (germline): SGHRS, YFSETQ. Deletions cut 2 bases from V and 2 bases from J, with 13 bases between. Here the CDR3 reads CASSFLTGSNTEAFF. Here the CDR3 DNA reads TGCGCCAGCAGCTTCCTTACAGGGAGTAACACTGAAGCTTTCTTT.

The chain employs TRBV4-2 and TRBJ1-2; D perhaps matches TRBD1 (5 bases). V lost 3 bases to trimming and J lost 3 bases, with 14 bases between them. The CDR3 contains 15 residues. Germline lookup yields CDR1 LGHNA and CDR2 YNFKEQ. Here the CDR3 reads CASSHLGRGDYGYTF. The CDR3 coding sequence is TGTGCCAGCAGCCACCTCGGGAGGGGCGACTATGGCTACACCTTC.

The chain recombines TRBV27 with TRBJ2-7, with 7 bases lining up with TRBD1. CDR3 size: 15 residues. Per germline, CDR1 MNHEY and CDR2 SMNVEV (reference sequence). Trimming removed 2 bases from V and 2 bases from J; junction bases left unmatched: 6. The CDR3 bases are TGTGCCAGCAGTTTACGACAGGGTCCGCCCTACGAGCAGTACTTC. It specifies CASSLRQGPPYEQYF.

The CDR3 loop reads CASSSGTGGNEQFF. The DNA of the CDR3 is TGTGCCAGCAGCTCGGGGACAGGGGGGAATGAGCAGTTCTTC. This rearrangement joins TRBV7-9 to TRBJ2-1; 11 bases map to TRBD1. Trimming removed 4 bases from V and 7 bases from J; junction bases left unmatched: 3. Germline V CDR1 and CDR2: SEHNR, FQNEAQ (reference sequence). The CDR3 covers 14 residues.

This clone was detected only once. In the same sample, other DNA sequences code for this CDR3. The chain carries TRBV19 and TRBJ1-5; D uncertain. CDR3 length: 14 residues. Germline loops: CDR1 LNHDA, CDR2 SQIVND (reference sequence). Deletions cut 3 bases from V and 2 bases from J, with 8 bases between. CDR3 amino acids: CASSMRGGNQPQHF. The CDR3 nucleotides read TGTGCCAGTAGTATGCGAGGAGGCAATCAGCCCCAGCATTTT.

This clone came up once. This rearrangement joins TRBV7-9 to TRBJ2-5; 9 bases line up with TRBD2. Germline trimming cut 5 bases from V and 5 bases from J; bases unmatched to any gene: 12. The CDR3 spans 16 residues. Germline V lookup: CDR1 SEHNR, CDR2 FQNEAQ (reference sequence). CDR3 sequence reads: CASSLGYGGRGETQYF. CDR3 nucleotides: TGTGCCAGCAGCCTAGGATATGGCGGGAGGGGTGAGACCCAGTACTTC.

The CDR3 DNA follows: TGTGCCAGCAGTAATTACAATGAGCAGTTCTTC. It specifies CASSNYNEQFF. The rearrangement links TRBV2 to TRBJ2-1, with unresolved D. Trimming took 5 bases from V and 4 from J, leaving 3 bases between them. From germline, CDR1 is SNHLY and CDR2 FYNNEI. There are 11 residues in the CDR3.

In nucleotides, the CDR3 is TGTGCCAGCAGCCCCACGGACGGAAACAATGAGCAGTTCTTC. Its protein product is CASSPTDGNNEQFF. The chain links TRBV7-3 to TRBJ2-1; D ambiguous. The CDR3 spans 14 residues. In germline, CDR1 is SGHTA, CDR2 FQGTGA. V gave up 5 bases and J gave up 5 bases, with 13 bases separating them.

This clone came up once. The same CDR3 arises from other DNA sequences in this sample as well. The chain joins TRBV7-2 to TRBJ2-5; TRBD1 matches 9 bases. V lost 1 base and J lost 5; bases outside the gene matches: 2. There are 14 residues in the CDR3. CDR1 and CDR2 (germline): SGHTA, FQGNSA. CDR3 sequence reads: CASSLDRGRETQYF. Here the CDR3 DNA reads TGTGCCAGCAGCTTAGACAGGGGGCGCGAGACCCAGTACTTC. The whole variable domain, remainder taken from reference TRBV7-2 and TRBJ2-5, is GAGVSQSPSNKVTEKGKDVELRCDPISGHTALYWYRQSLGQGLEFLIYFQGNSAPDKSGLPSDRFSAERTGGSVSTLTIQRTQQEDSAVYLCASSLDRGRETQYFGPGTRLLVL.

The J gene is TRBJ2-3, the V gene TRBV7-2; D is unclear. Trimming took off 5 bases at V and 1 base at J, with 16 bases between the two ends. CDR3 length: 16 residues. Germline loops: CDR1 SGHTA, CDR2 FQGNSA. CDR3 DNA: TGTGCCAGCAGCCTCAGACCCACCCCGGGCACAGATACGCAGTATTTT. Residues: CASSLRPTPGTDTQYF.

This rearrangement joins TRBV6-7 to TRBJ1-2; no firm D call. TRBV6-7 is an ORF, with its function uncertain. V gave up 6 bases and J gave up 7 bases, with 9 bases separating them. The CDR3 is 11 amino acids. The CDR3 DNA reads as TGTGCCAGCAGGCGCCGTGGTGGCTACACCTTC. Its protein product is CASRRRGGYTF.

The chain uses TRBV2 and TRBJ1-2; D ambiguous. The V end lost 2 bases, the J end lost 2 bases, and 27 bases lay between the germline ends. Germline lookup yields CDR1 SNHLY and CDR2 FYNNEI. CDR3 size: 20 residues. The CDR3 reads CASSEMGFLAEPPVNYGYTF. For the CDR3, the DNA is TGTGCCAGCAGTGAAATGGGGTTCTTAGCCGAACCTCCCGTAAACTATGGCTACACCTTC.

Concerning this clone: The same CDR3 arises from other DNA sequences in this sample as well. The V and J genes are TRBV6-5 and TRBJ2-7; 8 bases are a match to TRBD1. V was pared by 6 bases and J by 3 bases, with 10 bases of the junction left unmatched. This CDR3 spans 15 amino acids. CDR1 MNHEY and CDR2 SVGAGI come from the germline V gene. The chain's CDR3 is CASSRDRDRSYEQYF. The DNA of the CDR3 is TGTGCCAGCAGCCGCGACCGGGACAGGAGCTACGAGCAGTACTTC.

The gene calls are TRBV28 and TRBJ1-2; D is perhaps TRBD1 (6 bases). Per the germline V gene, CDR1 is MDHEN and CDR2 is SYDVKM. The CDR3 sequence is 15 residues long. V was trimmed by 5 bases and J by 0 bases, leaving 13 bases between them. The CDR3, as DNA: TGTGCCAGCAGTCCTCAGGGGATCCCTAACTATGGCTACACCTTC. This gives the protein CASSPQGIPNYGYTF.

This chain connects TRBV29-1 to TRBJ1-2, with a tentative D call TRBD1 (6 bases). The V end was cut by 3 bases, the J end by 0 bases, with 17 bases between. Germline V gene lookup returns CDR1 SQVTM and CDR2 ANQGSEA. This CDR3 has 16 residues. The CDR3 loop is CSVDYGGPDSNYGYTF. The CDR3 DNA reads TGCAGCGTTGATTATGGGGGGCCAGACTCTAACTATGGCTACACCTTC.